The clone carrying this T cell receptor (beta chain) has more than one count but fewer than ten. The target antigen is unknown. The trim removed 3 bases at V and 8 bases at J, leaving 9 bases unmatched. The CDR3 spans 15 residues. The data originate from a study of molecular identifiers for immune sequencing clone quantification. Whole-study findings and limits: Clones that exceeded 20 RNA copies held over 99% of effector molecules, yet under 1% in naive cells.

Methods described previously were used for bulk TCR libraries, and listed TCR primers were applied. TCRdb reprocessed the PCR reads via MiXCR and lists one record per CDR3 protein. Among about 510,000 distinct CDR3 sequences listed, roughly 23% were seen once. This TCR came from a human donor in good health. Some libraries in this study had Jurkat cell RNA spiked in. The sequenced sample consisted of naive CD8+ T cells from blood, with Jurkat cell RNA spiked in. Described subset: FACS-sorted CD8+CD4-CCR7+CD45RA+ naive T cells. The chain employs TRBV12-3 or TRBV12-4 and TRBJ1-5; 8 positions agree with TRBD1. The CDR3 reads CASSLRTGFMEPQHF. The CDR3 DNA reads TGTGCCAGCAGTTTGCGGACAGGGTTTATGGAGCCCCAGCATTTT.